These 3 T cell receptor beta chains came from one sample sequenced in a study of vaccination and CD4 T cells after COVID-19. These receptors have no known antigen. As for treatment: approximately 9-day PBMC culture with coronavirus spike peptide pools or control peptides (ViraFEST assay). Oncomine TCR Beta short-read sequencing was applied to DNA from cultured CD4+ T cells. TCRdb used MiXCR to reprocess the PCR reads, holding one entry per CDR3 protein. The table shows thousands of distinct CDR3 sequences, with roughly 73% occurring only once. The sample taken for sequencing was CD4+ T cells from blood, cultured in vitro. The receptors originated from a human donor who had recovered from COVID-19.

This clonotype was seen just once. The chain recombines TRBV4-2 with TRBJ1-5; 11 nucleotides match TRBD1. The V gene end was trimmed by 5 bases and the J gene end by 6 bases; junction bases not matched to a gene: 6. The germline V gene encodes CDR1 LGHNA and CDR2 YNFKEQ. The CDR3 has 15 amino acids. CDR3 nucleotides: TGTGCCAGCAGCGCACGGGACAGGGGGGTTCAGCCCCAGCATTTT. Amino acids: CASSARDRGVQPQHF.

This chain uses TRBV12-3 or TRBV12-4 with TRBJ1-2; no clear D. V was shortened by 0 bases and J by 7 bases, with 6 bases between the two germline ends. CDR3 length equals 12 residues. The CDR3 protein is CASSLASGGYTF. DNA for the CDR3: TGTGCCAGCAGTTTAGCGAGTGGTGGCTACACCTTC.

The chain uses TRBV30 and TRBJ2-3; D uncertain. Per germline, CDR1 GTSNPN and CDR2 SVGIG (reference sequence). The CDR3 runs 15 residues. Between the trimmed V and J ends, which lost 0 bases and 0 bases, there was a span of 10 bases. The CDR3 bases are TGTGCCTGGAGTGTGCCTAGTGGGAGCACAGATACGCAGTATTTT. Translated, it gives CAWSVPSGSTDTQYF.